This TCR beta chain was observed in a study of neoadjuvant nivolumab and ipilimumab in lung cancer. Assay: immunoSEQ multiplex PCR; the TCRdb copy retains only in-frame clones and omits some. The sample has roughly 28,000 clones, about 83% seen once. General observations from the study: Only two of four nivolumab-treated tumors gained richness and clonality by surgery.

A word on this clone: Its antigen is currently unknown.

In germline, CDR1 is MGHRA, CDR2 YSYEKL. The V segment lost 4 bases and the J segment 1 base; nucleotides outside the gene matches: 6. This CDR3 is 15 amino acids long. This material consisted of tumor tissue, taken after neoadjuvant nivolumab, alone or with ipilimumab, at or shortly before surgery. This TCR came from an adult with non-small cell lung cancer. The rearrangement uses TRBV4-1 and TRBJ1-2, with TRBD1 matching 7 bases. CDR3 sequence reads: CASSPQTGINYGYTF. CDR3 bases: TGCGCCAGCAGCCCCCAGACAGGGATTAACTATGGCTACACCTTC.